This T cell receptor (beta chain) was observed in a study of blood T cell repertoires in COVID-19. Per the original data handling: Cell counts per sample came from amplifying reference gene primers. Some clones are missing from TCRdb's copy, which holds only in-frame ones; the method was immunoSEQ multiplex PCR. From that table come the V and J calls and clone size; the DNA was used to work out D and trimming. The data contain around 300,000 clones, 75% to 90% of them seen just once; the ten biggest clones take up around 2.9%. The sequenced sample consisted of peripheral blood. This TCR was sampled from a woman aged 30 to 39 with active or convalescent COVID-19.

CDR3 DNA: TGTGCCAGCAGACAAGGGACCAACAGGGTTTACGAGCAGTACTTC. Protein: CASRQGTNRVYEQYF. This chain uses TRBV6-5 with TRBJ2-7; D may be TRBD1 (6 bases). Germline CDR1 is MNHEY and CDR2 is SVGAGI. V was trimmed by 6 bases and J by 4 bases, leaving 19 bases between them. The length of the CDR3 is 15 residues.